This T cell receptor beta chain emerged from a study of identical twins. Each CDR3 protein gets one entry after TCRdb re-called the 5' RACE reads with MiXCR. This table has roughly 1,500,000 distinct CDR3 sequences, less than 35% appearing once. Germline-derived CDR1 and CDR2 are LGHNA and YNFKEQ. Trimming pared 0 bases from V and 6 bases from J, leaving 11 bases between. This CDR3 contains 14 residues. This chain uses TRBV4-2 with TRBJ1-2; no clear D. The source of this sequence is a newborn girl in good health. Sequenced: cord blood. The CDR3 here is CASSQDRGRDGYTF. The DNA for the CDR3 is TGTGCCAGCAGCCAAGATCGGGGTAGGGATGGCTACACCTTC.